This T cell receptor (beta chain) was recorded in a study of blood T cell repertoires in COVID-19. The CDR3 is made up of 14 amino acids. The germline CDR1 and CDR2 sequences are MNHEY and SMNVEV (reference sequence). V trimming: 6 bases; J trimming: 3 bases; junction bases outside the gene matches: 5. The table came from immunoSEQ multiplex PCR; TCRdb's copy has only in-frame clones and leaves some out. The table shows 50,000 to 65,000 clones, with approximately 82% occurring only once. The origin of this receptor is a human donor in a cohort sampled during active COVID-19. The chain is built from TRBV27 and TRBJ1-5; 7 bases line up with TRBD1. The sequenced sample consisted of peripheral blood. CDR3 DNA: TGTGCCAGCAGCCCCGACAGGGACAATCAGCCCCAGCATTTT. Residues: CASSPDRDNQPQHF.